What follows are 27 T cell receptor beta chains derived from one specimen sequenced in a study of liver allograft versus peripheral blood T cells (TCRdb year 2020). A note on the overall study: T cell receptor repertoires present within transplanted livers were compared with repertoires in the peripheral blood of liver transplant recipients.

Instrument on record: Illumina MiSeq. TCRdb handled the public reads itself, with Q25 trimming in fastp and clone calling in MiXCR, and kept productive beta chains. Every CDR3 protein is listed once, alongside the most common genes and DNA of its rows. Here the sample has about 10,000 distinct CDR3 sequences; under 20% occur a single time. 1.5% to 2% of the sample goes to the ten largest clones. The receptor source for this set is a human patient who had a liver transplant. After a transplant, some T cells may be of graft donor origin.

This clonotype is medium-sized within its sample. CDR3 coding DNA: TGTGCCAGTAGTTCTGGGACTAGCCGGAACACCGGGGAGCTGTTTTTT. Protein sequence: CASSSGTSRNTGELFF. V gene TRBV19 combines with J gene TRBJ2-2, with 9 nucleotides matching TRBD2. The CDR3 spans 16 residues. With V trimmed by 5 bases and J by 1 base, 5 bases remained unmatched. Germline CDR1 reads LNHDA; CDR2 reads SQIVND (reference sequence).

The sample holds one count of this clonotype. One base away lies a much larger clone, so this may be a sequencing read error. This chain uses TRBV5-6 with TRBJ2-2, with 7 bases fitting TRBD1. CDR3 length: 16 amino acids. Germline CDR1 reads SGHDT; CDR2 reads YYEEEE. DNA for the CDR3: TGTGCCAGCAGCTGGCTGAGACAGGGTGGCACCAGGGAGCTGTTTTTT. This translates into CASSWLRQGGTRELFF.

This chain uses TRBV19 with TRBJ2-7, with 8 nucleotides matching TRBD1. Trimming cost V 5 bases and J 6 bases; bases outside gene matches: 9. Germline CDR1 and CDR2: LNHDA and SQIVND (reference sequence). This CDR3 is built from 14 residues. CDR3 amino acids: CASSYGRGPGEQYF. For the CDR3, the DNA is TGTGCCAGTAGTTACGGCAGGGGGCCTGGCGAGCAGTACTTC.

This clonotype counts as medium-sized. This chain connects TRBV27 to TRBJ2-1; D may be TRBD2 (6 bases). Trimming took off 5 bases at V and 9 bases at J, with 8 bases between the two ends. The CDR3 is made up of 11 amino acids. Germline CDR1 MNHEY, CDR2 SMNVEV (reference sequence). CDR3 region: CASSPGVEQFF. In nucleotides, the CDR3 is TGTGCCAGCAGTCCGGGGGTTGAGCAGTTCTTC.

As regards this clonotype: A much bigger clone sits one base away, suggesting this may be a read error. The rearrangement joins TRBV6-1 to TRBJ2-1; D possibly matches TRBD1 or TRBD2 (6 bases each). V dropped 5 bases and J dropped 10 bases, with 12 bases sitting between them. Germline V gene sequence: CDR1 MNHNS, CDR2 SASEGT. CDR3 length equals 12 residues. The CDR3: CASSRGGSEQFF. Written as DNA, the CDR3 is TGTGCCAGCAGTCGAGGGGGGAGCGAGCAGTTCTTC.

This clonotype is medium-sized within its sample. The CDR3 sequence is CATRYVVTGELFF. CDR3 in DNA: TGTGCCACTCGTTATGTGGTCACCGGGGAGCTGTTTTTT. This chain connects TRBV6-1 to TRBJ2-2; no firm D call. The CDR3 runs 13 residues. Trimming stripped 10 bases from V and 4 bases from J, with 13 bases between. Germline V lookup: CDR1 MNHNS, CDR2 SASEGT.

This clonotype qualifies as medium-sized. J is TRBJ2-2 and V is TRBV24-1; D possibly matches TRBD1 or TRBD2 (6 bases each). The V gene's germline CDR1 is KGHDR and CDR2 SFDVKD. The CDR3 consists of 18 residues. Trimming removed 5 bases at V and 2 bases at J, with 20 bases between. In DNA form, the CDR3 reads TGTGCCACCAGTGCCTCCTGGGGGGCGGCCCCCAACACCGGGGAGCTGTTTTTT. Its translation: CATSASWGAAPNTGELFF.

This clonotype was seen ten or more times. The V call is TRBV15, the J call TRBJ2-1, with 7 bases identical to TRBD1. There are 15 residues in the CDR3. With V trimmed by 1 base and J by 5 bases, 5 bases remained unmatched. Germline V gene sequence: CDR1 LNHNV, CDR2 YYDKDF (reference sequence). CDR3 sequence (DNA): TGTGCCACCAGCAGAGCACAGGGGATCGACAATGAGCAGTTCTTC. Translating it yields CATSRAQGIDNEQFF.

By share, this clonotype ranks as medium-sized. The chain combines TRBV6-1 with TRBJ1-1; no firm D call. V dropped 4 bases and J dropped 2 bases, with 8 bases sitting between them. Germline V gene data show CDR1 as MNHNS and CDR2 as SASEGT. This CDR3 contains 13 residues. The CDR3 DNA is TGTGCCAGCAGTGCGCAGGAAAACACTGAAGCTTTCTTT. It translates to CASSAQENTEAFF.

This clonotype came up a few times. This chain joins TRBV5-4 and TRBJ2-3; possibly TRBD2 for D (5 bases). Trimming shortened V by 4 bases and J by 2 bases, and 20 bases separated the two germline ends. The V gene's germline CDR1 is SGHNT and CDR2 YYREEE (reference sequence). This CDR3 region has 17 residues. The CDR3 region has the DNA TGTGCCAGCAGCCCTGGATACAGCGGTTGGGCCACAGATACGCAGTATTTT. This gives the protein CASSPGYSGWATDTQYF. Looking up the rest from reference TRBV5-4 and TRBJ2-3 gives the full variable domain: ETGVTQSPTHLIKTRGQQVTLRCSSQSGHNTVSWYQQALGQGPQFIFQYYREEENGRGNFPPRFSGLQFPNYSSELNVNALELDDSALYLCASSPGYSGWATDTQYFGPGTRLTVL.

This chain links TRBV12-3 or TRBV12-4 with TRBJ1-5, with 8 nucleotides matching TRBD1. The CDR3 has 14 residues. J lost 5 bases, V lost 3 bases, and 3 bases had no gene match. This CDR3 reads CASSFQGADQPQHF. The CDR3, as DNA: TGTGCCAGCAGTTTCCAGGGGGCCGATCAGCCCCAGCATTTT.

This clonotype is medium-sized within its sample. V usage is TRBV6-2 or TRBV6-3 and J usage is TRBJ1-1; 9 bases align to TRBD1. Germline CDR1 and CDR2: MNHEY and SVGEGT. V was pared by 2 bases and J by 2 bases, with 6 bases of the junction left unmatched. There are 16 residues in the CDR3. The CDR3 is CASSYETGGPNTEAFF. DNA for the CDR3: TGTGCCAGCAGTTACGAGACAGGGGGTCCTAACACTGAAGCTTTCTTT.

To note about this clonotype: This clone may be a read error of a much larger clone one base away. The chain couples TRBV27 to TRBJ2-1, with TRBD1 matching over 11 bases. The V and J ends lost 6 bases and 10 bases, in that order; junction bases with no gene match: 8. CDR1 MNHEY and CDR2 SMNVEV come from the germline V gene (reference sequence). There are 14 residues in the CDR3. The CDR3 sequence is CASSARTGGYEQFF. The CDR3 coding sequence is TGTGCCAGCAGCGCACGGACAGGGGGCTACGAGCAGTTCTTC.

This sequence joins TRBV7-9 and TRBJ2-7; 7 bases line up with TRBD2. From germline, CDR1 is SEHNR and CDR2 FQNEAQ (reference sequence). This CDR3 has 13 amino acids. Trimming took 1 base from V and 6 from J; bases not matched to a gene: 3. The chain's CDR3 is CASSLDGGGEQYF. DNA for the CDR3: TGTGCCAGCAGCTTAGATGGGGGGGGCGAGCAGTACTTC.

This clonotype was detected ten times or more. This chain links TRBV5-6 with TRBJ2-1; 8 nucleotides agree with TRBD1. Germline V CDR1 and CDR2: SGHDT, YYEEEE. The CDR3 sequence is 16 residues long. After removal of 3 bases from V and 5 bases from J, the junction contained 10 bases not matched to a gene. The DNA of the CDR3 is TGTGCCAGCAGCTCCCTCGGACAGGGAAGGAACAATGAGCAGTTCTTC. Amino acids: CASSSLGQGRNNEQFF.

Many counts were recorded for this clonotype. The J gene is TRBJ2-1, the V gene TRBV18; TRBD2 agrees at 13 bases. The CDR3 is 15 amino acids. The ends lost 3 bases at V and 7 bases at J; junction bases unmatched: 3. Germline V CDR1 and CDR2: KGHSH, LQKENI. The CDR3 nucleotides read TGTGCCAGCTCACCCGGACTAGCGGGAGCTAATGAGCAGTTCTTC. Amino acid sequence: CASSPGLAGANEQFF. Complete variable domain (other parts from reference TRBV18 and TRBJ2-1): NAGVMQNPRHLVRRRGQEARLRCSPMKGHSHVYWYRQLPEEGLKFMVYLQKENIIDESGMPKERFSAEFPKEGPSILRIQQVVRGDSAAYFCASSPGLAGANEQFFGPGTRLTVL.

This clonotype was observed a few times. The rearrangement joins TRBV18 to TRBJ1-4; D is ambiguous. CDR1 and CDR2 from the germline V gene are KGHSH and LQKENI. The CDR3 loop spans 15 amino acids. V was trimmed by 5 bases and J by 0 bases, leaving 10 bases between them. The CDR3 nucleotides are TGTGCCAGCTCATTAACAATCGCAACTAATGAAAAACTGTTTTTT. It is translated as CASSLTIATNEKLFF.

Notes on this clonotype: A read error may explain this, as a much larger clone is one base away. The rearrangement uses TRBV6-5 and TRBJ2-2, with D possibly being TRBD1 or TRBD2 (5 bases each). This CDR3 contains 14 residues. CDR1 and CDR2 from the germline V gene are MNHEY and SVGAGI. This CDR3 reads CASSYGVDTGELLF. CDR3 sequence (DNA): TGTGCCAGCAGTTACGGCGTGGACACCGGGGAGCTGCTTTTT.

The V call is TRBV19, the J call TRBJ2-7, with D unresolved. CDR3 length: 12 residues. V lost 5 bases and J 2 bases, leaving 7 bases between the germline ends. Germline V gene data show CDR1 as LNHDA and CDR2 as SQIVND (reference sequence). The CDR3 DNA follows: TGTGCCAGTAGTGCTTCAGCCTACGAGCAGTACTTC. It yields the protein CASSASAYEQYF.

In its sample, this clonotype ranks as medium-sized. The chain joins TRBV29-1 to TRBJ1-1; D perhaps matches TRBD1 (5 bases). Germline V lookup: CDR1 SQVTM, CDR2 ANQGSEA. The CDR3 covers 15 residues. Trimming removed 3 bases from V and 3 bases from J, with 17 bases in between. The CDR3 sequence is CSVDGAHGAYTEAFF. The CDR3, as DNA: TGCAGCGTTGATGGGGCACATGGAGCCTACACTGAAGCTTTCTTT. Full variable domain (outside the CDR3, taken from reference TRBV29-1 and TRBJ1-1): SAVISQKPSRDICQRGTSLTIQCQVDSQVTMMFWYRQQPGQSLTLIATANQGSEATYESGFVIDKFPISRPNLTFSTLTVSNMSPEDSSIYLCSVDGAHGAYTEAFFGQGTRLTVV.

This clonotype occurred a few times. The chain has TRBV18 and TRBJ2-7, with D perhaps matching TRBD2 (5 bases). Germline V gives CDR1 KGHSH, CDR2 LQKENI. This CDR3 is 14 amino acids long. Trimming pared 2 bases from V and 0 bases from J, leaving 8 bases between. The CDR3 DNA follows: TGTGCCAGCTCACCAACTAGTTACTCCTACGAGCAGTACTTC. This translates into CASSPTSYSYEQYF.

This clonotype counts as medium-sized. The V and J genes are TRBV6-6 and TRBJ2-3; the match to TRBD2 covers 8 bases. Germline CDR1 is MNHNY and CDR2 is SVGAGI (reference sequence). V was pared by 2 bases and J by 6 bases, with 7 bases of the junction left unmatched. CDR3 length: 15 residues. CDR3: CASSYAAGGQDTQYF. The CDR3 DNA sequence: TGTGCCAGCAGTTACGCGGCGGGGGGCCAGGATACGCAGTATTTT.

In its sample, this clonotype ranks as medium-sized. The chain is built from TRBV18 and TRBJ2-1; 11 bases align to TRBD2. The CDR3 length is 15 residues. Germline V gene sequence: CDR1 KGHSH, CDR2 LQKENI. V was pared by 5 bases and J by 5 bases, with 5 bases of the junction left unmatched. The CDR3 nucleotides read TGTGCCAGCTCATCCCCTAGCGGGGGGAACAATGAGCAGTTCTTC. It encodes CASSSPSGGNNEQFF.

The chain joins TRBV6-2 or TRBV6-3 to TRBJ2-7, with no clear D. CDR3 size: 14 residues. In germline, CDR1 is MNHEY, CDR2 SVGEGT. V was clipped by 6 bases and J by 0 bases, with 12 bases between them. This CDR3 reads CASSRSGYSYEQYF. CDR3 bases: TGTGCCAGCAGCCGCTCGGGCTACTCCTACGAGCAGTACTTC.

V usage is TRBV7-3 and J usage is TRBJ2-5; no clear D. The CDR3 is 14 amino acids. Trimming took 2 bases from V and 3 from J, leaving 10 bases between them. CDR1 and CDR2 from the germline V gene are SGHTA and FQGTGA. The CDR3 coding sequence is TGTGCCAGCAGCTTAGGGCGTCACGAAGAGACCCAGTACTTC. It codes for CASSLGRHEETQYF.

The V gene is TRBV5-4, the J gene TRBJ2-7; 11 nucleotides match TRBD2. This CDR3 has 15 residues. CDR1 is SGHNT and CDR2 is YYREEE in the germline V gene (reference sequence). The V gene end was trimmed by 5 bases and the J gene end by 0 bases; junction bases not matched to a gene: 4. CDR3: CASSPTSGTSYEQYF. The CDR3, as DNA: TGTGCCAGCAGTCCGACTAGCGGGACCTCCTACGAGCAGTACTTC.

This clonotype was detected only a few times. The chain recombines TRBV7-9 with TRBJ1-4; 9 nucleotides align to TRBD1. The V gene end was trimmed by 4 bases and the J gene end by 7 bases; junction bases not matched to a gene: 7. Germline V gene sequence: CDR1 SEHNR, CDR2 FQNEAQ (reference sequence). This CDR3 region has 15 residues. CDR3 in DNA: TGTGCCAGCAGCTCGTGGGACAGGGAGGGTGAAAAACTGTTTTTT. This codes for CASSSWDREGEKLFF.